The clone carrying this T cell receptor (beta chain) has only one observation. Its antigen is currently unknown. The source of the sample is a study of T cell clonotyping in hematopoietic cell transplantation. Sequencing was performed with immunoSEQ multiplex PCR; in TCRdb, only in-frame clones are kept and a portion is missing. This table holds some 13,000 clones, approximately 88% found once. Time point here: recipient sample about 28 days before transplant, after cytoreduction. Findings and caveats of the study: Broader posttransplant TCR repertoire diversity was predicted by graft donor and pretransplant recipient Inverse Simpson Index values.

Sample: peripheral blood mononuclear cells, taken before stem cell transplant. The sequence was collected from a man in his 60s with acute myeloid leukemia. Some clones in this sample may be carry-over from other donors' samples.

The DNA for the CDR3 is TGTGCCAGCAGATATGATACTAGCGGGAGCTTCTACGAGCAGTACTTC. It yields the protein CASRYDTSGSFYEQYF. The chain employs TRBV5-6 and TRBJ2-7; the match to TRBD2 covers 11 bases. This CDR3 region has 16 residues. Germline loops: CDR1 SGHDT, CDR2 YYEEEE. V dropped 5 bases and J dropped 3; count of bases not matched to a gene: 10.